This T cell receptor (beta chain) was observed in a study of T-cell reconstitution after alpha-beta-depleted transplantation in children. This clonotype was counted between two and nine times. Unique molecular identifiers tagged the TCRbeta library. TCRdb called the PCR reads again in MiXCR, with one record for every CDR3 protein. The table lists around 400,000 distinct CDR3 sequences, about a fifth of them singletons. The starting material was PBMCs from the stem cell graft donor, obtained from the stem cell graft. This TCR derives from a human donor who donated a stem cell graft to a child with acute myeloid leukemia.

The CDR3 DNA sequence: TGTGCCAGCAGTCTCCCCCCGGTAGAGGTAGAGACCCAGTACTTC. Translated: CASSLPPVEVETQYF. The V call is TRBV28, the J call TRBJ2-5; D gene unclear. The germline V and J ends were trimmed by 5 bases and 4 bases, with 17 bases remaining between them. The length of the CDR3 is 15 residues. Germline lookup yields CDR1 MDHEN and CDR2 SYDVKM.